This T cell receptor (beta chain) was identified during a study of cytomegalovirus exposure and HLA in healthy donors. The PCR made use of 60 Vbeta and 13 Jbeta primers. Sequencing used immunoSEQ multiplex PCR; TCRdb keeps in-frame clones, though not all of them. This listing includes around 130,000 clones. Study-level findings and limits: Researchers reported that three CMV-associated chains were confirmed in vitro as CMV antigen-specific.

V gave up 2 bases and J gave up 2 bases; unmatched junction bases: 4. Per germline, CDR1 SGDLS and CDR2 YYNGEE. The CDR3 sequence is 16 residues long. With regard to this clone: Its antigen remains unknown.

This TCR was recovered from a woman aged 40 to 55 in good health and CMV-seronegative. The V call is TRBV9, the J call TRBJ2-6, with 7 positions matching TRBD1. The sample was PBMCs. This CDR3 reads CASSVSGGTGANVLTF. Here the CDR3 DNA reads TGTGCCAGCAGCGTGTCAGGGGGAACTGGGGCCAACGTCCTGACTTTC.